Listed below are T cell receptor beta chains from one sample, sequenced in a study of blood T cell repertoires in COVID-19. The repertoire was sequenced with immunoSEQ multiplex PCR; TCRdb's copy has only in-frame clones and lacks some. The table lists 200,000 to 250,000 clones, roughly 89% of them singletons. The sample taken for sequencing was PBMCs or T cells enriched from blood (not recorded which). These TCRs come from a man aged 30 to 39 who had been exposed to COVID-19. Both conserved end residues are part of each CDR3. The size field is filled for only some rows; it gives once, few, many or a size class.

v_call | clone_size | cdr3_aa
TRBV18 | - | CASSPPGGAELYDYGYTF
TRBV6-2/TRBV6-3 | - | CASSYPIGGGRTEAFF
TRBV7-6 | - | CASSLGAQGEDEKLFF
TRBV7-3 | - | CASSLMVRETMNGYTF
TRBV9 | - | CASSVVGRMGTGELFF
TRBV27 | few | CASSFGGSPEKLFF
TRBV11-1 | - | CASSSGLAEETQYF
TRBV2 | - | CASSPTVGRHNEQFF
TRBV6-5 | once | CATKLLGGISPLHF
TRBV27 | - | CASSPTQEETQYF
TRBV27 | - | CASSLLRSELPYEQYF
TRBV4-3 | - | CASSQMWEPSTDTQYF
TRBV10-1 | - | CASRGQGASTYGYTF
TRBV14 | - | CASSQDSRLTNYGYTF
TRBV18 | - | CASYFQTGTGYYGYTF
TRBV4-1 | once | CASSQRGTKKDGYTF
TRBV19 | - | CASSTPLFSGGGDTQYF
TRBV19 | few | CASYHGGLNTEAFF
TRBV11-3 | - | CASSRFQANEQFF
TRBV18 | - | CASSSDRAANYGYTF
TRBV6-1 | - | CASSEGLAGGLYEQYF
TRBV6-5 | - | CASSQGANSPLHF
TRBV2 | - | CASSEPEDSYTQYF
TRBV5-1 | - | CASSLVGGVADTQYF
TRBV7-9 | - | CASSVRDNLYEQYF
TRBV1 | - | CTSSRKRDGGANSSYEQYF
TRBV5-1 | - | CASSTGQVGSPLHF
TRBV5-5 | - | CASSDGQGQNTEAFF